The 16 T cell receptor beta chains reported below all come from one sample, sequenced in a study of blood T cell repertoires in COVID-19. Some clones are missing from TCRdb's copy, which holds only in-frame ones; the method was immunoSEQ multiplex PCR. Found here are fewer than 500,000 clones, around 84% of them singletons; the top ten hold more than 1%. Sequencing was performed on peripheral blood. These TCRs come from a human donor with acute or convalescent COVID-19. The donor label of this sample is uncertain.

V and J are TRBV6-4 and TRBJ2-1, with 9 bases aligning to TRBD1. CDR1 and CDR2 from the germline V gene are MRHNA and SNTAGT. The CDR3 has 15 residues. V was clipped by 6 bases and J by 1 base; unmatched bases: 4. CDR3 loop: CASSDGTGSYNEQFF. CDR3 nucleotides: TGTGCCAGCAGCGATGGGACAGGGTCCTACAATGAGCAGTTCTTC.

This chain uses TRBV9 with TRBJ1-2; D is undetermined. The V end lost 0 bases, the J end lost 7 bases, and 16 bases lay between the germline ends. CDR1 is SGDLS and CDR2 is YYNGEE in the germline V gene. The CDR3 length is 15 residues. The CDR3 spells CASSVVLRGISGYTF. In DNA, the CDR3 is TGTGCCAGCAGCGTAGTCTTGAGAGGAATCTCTGGCTACACCTTC.

This clone was seen more than once but under ten times. This sequence joins TRBV30 and TRBJ2-2, with D tentatively TRBD1 (6 bases). The CDR3 consists of 14 residues. The germline CDR1 and CDR2 sequences are GTSNPN and SVGIG (reference sequence). V was pared by 2 bases and J by 4 bases, with 11 bases between. The CDR3 loop is CAWSRQGSTGELFF. The CDR3 nucleotides read TGTGCCTGGAGTAGGCAGGGGAGCACCGGGGAGCTGTTTTTT.

CDR3 DNA: TGTGCCAGCAGCTCCGCCCGGGATGAGCAGTTCTTC. This translates into CASSSARDEQFF. The genes are TRBV11-2 and TRBJ2-1, with D unclear. CDR3 length: 12 amino acids. From germline, CDR1 is SGHAT and CDR2 FQNNGV. The V and J ends lost 4 bases and 8 bases respectively, with 9 bases between them.

The rearrangement uses TRBV1 and TRBJ2-1; the tabulated D call, TRBD2, remains unverified against the DNA. TRBV1 is tagged as a pseudogene. The CDR3 is 13 amino acids. CDR3 protein: CTGKTSGPNEQFF. The CDR3 DNA is TGCACCGGGAAGACTAGCGGCCCCAATGAGCAGTTCTTC.

There are a few counts of this clone. The gene calls are TRBV7-8 and TRBJ1-1; no clear D gene. Per the germline V gene, CDR1 is SGHVS and CDR2 is FQNEAQ. The CDR3 has 14 residues. V was pared by 2 bases and J by 1 base, with 8 bases between. CDR3 region: CASSLQIKNTEAFF. CDR3 DNA sequence: TGTGCCAGCAGCTTACAGATCAAGAACACTGAAGCTTTCTTT.

The rearrangement joins TRBV19 to TRBJ1-1; no reliable D call. There are 15 residues in the CDR3. Trimming took 0 bases from V and 1 from J, leaving 9 bases between them. Germline values: CDR1 LNHDA, CDR2 SQIVND (reference sequence). DNA of the CDR3: TGTGCCAGTAGTATAGAGAGCAGGCGGAACACTGAAGCTTTCTTT. The encoded protein is CASSIESRRNTEAFF.

The chain joins TRBV27 to TRBJ1-2; the D gene is possibly TRBD1 (6 bases). The CDR3 has 12 residues. With 9 bases removed from V and 7 bases from J, the gap between germline ends came to 15 bases. Germline CDR1 and CDR2: MNHEY and SMNVEV (reference sequence). This chain's CDR3 is CASGDIRIGYTF. The CDR3 DNA follows: TGTGCCAGTGGGGACATCCGTATTGGCTACACCTTC.

V and J are TRBV14 and TRBJ1-2; 7 bases agree with TRBD1. The CDR3 length is 17 residues. V trimming: 5 bases; J trimming: 4 bases; junction bases outside the gene matches: 16. Germline values: CDR1 SGHDN, CDR2 FVKESK. Here the CDR3 DNA reads TGTGCCAGCAGCTCTGACATCCTGACAGGGAGTAGCTATGGCTACACCTTC. It encodes CASSSDILTGSSYGYTF.

The chain has TRBV30 and TRBJ2-1; 9 nucleotides match TRBD2. Looked up from germline, CDR1 is GTSNPN and CDR2 is SVGIG (reference sequence). CDR3 size: 13 residues. J was trimmed by 4 bases and V by 5 bases; bases with no gene match: 3. This chain's CDR3 is CAWSSGKYNEQFF. CDR3 in DNA: TGTGCCTGGTCTAGCGGGAAGTACAATGAGCAGTTCTTC.

This clone was found once. A read error may produce the germline difference seen at one junction end. The chain has TRBV11-2 and TRBJ1-1, with TRBD1 matching 9 bases. This CDR3 is built from 13 residues. Per the germline V gene, CDR1 is SGHAT and CDR2 is FQNNGV. The DNA of the CDR3 is TGTGCCAGCAGCCCTAACCGGGACAGGGTCTCTCTCTTT. It encodes CASSPNRDRVSLF.

The J gene is TRBJ2-5, the V gene TRBV5-1, with TRBD2 matching 8 bases. The length of the CDR3 is 16 residues. In germline, CDR1 is SGHRS, CDR2 YFSETQ. V lost 0 bases to trimming and J lost 1 base; unmatched junction nucleotides: 5. The CDR3 sequence is CASSLAARGAQETQYF. The CDR3 bases are TGCGCCAGCAGCTTGGCCGCGCGGGGGGCCCAAGAGACCCAGTACTTC.

V gene TRBV2 combines with J gene TRBJ1-5; TRBD1 matches at 11 bases. V lost 5 bases, J lost 7 bases, and 7 bases stayed unmatched. This CDR3 is built from 15 residues. CDR1 and CDR2 (germline): SNHLY, FYNNEI. DNA of the CDR3: TGTGCCAGCAGTCTGGACAGGGGGCCGAGGCAGCCCCAGCATTTT. Its translation is CASSLDRGPRQPQHF.

The chain recombines TRBV6-6 with TRBJ1-3; D is uncertain. The CDR3 is made up of 14 amino acids. The germline CDR1 and CDR2 sequences are MNHNY and SVGAGI (reference sequence). The V end was cut by 2 bases, the J end by 0 bases, with 5 bases between. Here the CDR3 DNA reads TGTGCCAGCAGTTACGCGAGCTCTGGAAACACCATATATTTT. Translated: CASSYASSGNTIYF.

The chain employs TRBV27 and TRBJ2-2, with 8 bases identical to TRBD2. V shed 7 bases, J shed 3 bases, and the junction held 4 bases outside the gene matches. Germline lookup yields CDR1 MNHEY and CDR2 SMNVEV (reference sequence). This CDR3 region has 14 residues. The CDR3 DNA is TGTGCCAGCAATCCGGGAGGGTACACCGGGGAGCTGTTTTTT. Amino acid sequence: CASNPGGYTGELFF.

This rearrangement joins TRBV5-1 to TRBJ2-2; 8 positions agree with TRBD1. The CDR3 is 18 residues long. Germline CDR1 is SGHRS and CDR2 is YFSETQ. Trimming took 0 bases from V and 5 from J; bases not matched to a gene: 12. CDR3 sequence (DNA): TGCGCCAGCAGCTTGGTCTATCACCAGGGGGCTGGGACCGGGGAGCTGTTTTTT. Its protein is CASSLVYHQGAGTGELFF.